A single sample is the source of the 13 T cell receptor beta chains below, sequenced in a study of T cell responses to AZD1222 COVID-19 vaccine. Profiling relied on immunoSEQ multiplex PCR, and the TCRdb table lists in-frame clones only, not all of them. This table has approximately 110,000 clones, about 85% appearing once. Material: peripheral blood, obtained on day 0 of AZD1222 vaccination. These receptors originate from an adult in good health.

This chain links TRBV18 with TRBJ1-6; D gene unclear. Per germline, CDR1 KGHSH and CDR2 LQKENI. Deletions cut 6 bases from V and 0 bases from J, with 12 bases between. This CDR3 is 16 amino acids long. The CDR3 DNA reads as TGTGCCAGCTCGAGGGCAGGTGCCTCCTATAATTCACCCCTCCACTTT. This translates into CASSRAGASYNSPLHF. Together with reference TRBV18 and TRBJ1-6, the CDR3 gives the full variable domain: NAGVMQNPRHLVRRRGQEARLRCSPMKGHSHVYWYRQLPEEGLKFMVYLQKENIIDESGMPKERFSAEFPKEGPSILRIQQVVRGDSAAYFCASSRAGASYNSPLHFGNGTRLTVT.

The chain is built from TRBV5-5 and TRBJ2-7, with D possibly called TRBD1 or TRBD2 (5 bases each). Trimming took 4 bases from V and 2 from J, leaving 16 bases between them. Germline V gene data show CDR1 as SGHKS and CDR2 as YYEKEE (reference sequence). The CDR3 totals 15 residues. CDR3 nucleotides: TGTGCCAGCAGCCTGGAAGGGACCCTTCCCTACGAGCAGTACTTC. Its translation: CASSLEGTLPYEQYF.

The J gene is TRBJ1-5, the V gene TRBV6-5; D is uncertain. There are 13 residues in the CDR3. Germline V gene lookup returns CDR1 MNHEY and CDR2 SVGAGI. V was trimmed by 6 bases and J by 1 base, leaving 7 bases between them. The chain's CDR3 is CASRFGSNQPQHF. The CDR3 region has the DNA TGTGCCAGCAGGTTCGGGAGCAATCAGCCCCAGCATTTT.

The chain links TRBV19 to TRBJ1-6; D not certain. The V and J ends lost 4 bases and 7 bases respectively, with 17 bases between them. CDR1 and CDR2 from the germline V gene are LNHDA and SQIVND (reference sequence). The CDR3 covers 16 residues. CDR3 DNA: TGTGCCAGTAGTAAATCCCCGAGGGATATGAATTCACCCCTCCACTTT. Its translation is CASSKSPRDMNSPLHF. The complete variable domain, with remaining parts taken from reference TRBV19 and TRBJ1-6, reads DGGITQSPKYLFRKEGQNVTLSCEQNLNHDAMYWYRQDPGQGLRLIYYSQIVNDFQKGDIAEGYSVSREKKESFPLTVTSAQKNPTAFYLCASSKSPRDMNSPLHFGNGTRLTVT.

The rearrangement uses TRBV24-1 and TRBJ2-1, with TRBD1 identical over 10 bases. This CDR3 has 14 amino acids. The junction had 5 bases not matched to a gene; V was cut back by 6 bases and J by 7 bases. The germline gives CDR1 KGHDR, CDR2 SFDVKD. The CDR3 DNA reads as TGTGCCACCAGTTCGACAGGGGGCACAAATGAGCAGTTCTTC. Translated: CATSSTGGTNEQFF.

The chain combines TRBV21-1 with TRBJ2-7; TRBD1 is taken as the D call from the table, unchecked against the DNA. TRBV21-1 has pseudogene status. The CDR3 loop spans 14 amino acids. The CDR3 DNA is TGTGCCAGCAGTTCGCTGACAGGGTTCTACGAGCAGTACTTC. It translates to CASSSLTGFYEQYF.

This chain connects TRBV27 to TRBJ1-6; no firm D call. Trimming removed 5 bases from V and 9 bases from J, with 20 bases in between. Germline lookup yields CDR1 MNHEY and CDR2 SMNVEV (reference sequence). CDR3 length: 16 amino acids. CDR3 DNA: TGTGCCAGCAGTCTTGGTTCCGGCGGGATTAGTTCACCCCTCCACTTT. Translating it yields CASSLGSGGISSPLHF.

The rearrangement joins TRBV6-6 to TRBJ2-3; TRBD1 matches 12 bases. Germline V CDR1 and CDR2: MNHNY, SVGAGI (reference sequence). V was pared by 5 bases and J by 3 bases, with 12 bases of the junction left unmatched. There are 18 residues in the CDR3. The CDR3 spells CASSLNSPGQGATDTQYF. CDR3 bases: TGTGCCAGCAGTCTCAATTCGCCGGGACAGGGGGCAACAGATACGCAGTATTTT.

This clone has more than one count but fewer than ten. DNA of the CDR3: TGTGCCAGCACGGTGGGAAGGTCAGGCTCCTATAATTCACCCCTCCACTTT. Translation gives CASTVGRSGSYNSPLHF. The chain has TRBV2 and TRBJ1-6, with D hard to call. CDR3 size: 17 residues. Per germline, CDR1 SNHLY and CDR2 FYNNEI. V was trimmed by 7 bases and J by 0 bases, leaving 16 bases between them.

This rearrangement joins TRBV28 to TRBJ1-4; D ambiguous. Germline-derived CDR1 and CDR2 are MDHEN and SYDVKM. V dropped 6 bases and J dropped 4 bases, with 15 bases sitting between them. The CDR3 is made up of 15 amino acids. The CDR3 reads CASSPAGWDNEKLFF. The CDR3 DNA reads TGTGCCAGCAGCCCCGCCGGGTGGGATAATGAAAAACTGTTTTTT.

This clone was counted a few times. The chain couples TRBV6-1 to TRBJ1-2; TRBD1 is a possible D gene (6 bases). Germline CDR1 reads MNHNS; CDR2 reads SASEGT. V dropped 0 bases and J dropped 10 bases, with 12 bases sitting between them. This CDR3 region has 13 residues. CDR3 amino acids: CASSEAGSGAYTF. CDR3 DNA: TGTGCCAGCAGTGAAGCAGGGTCAGGGGCCTACACCTTC.

The rearrangement uses TRBV10-3 and TRBJ1-6; D unclear. V shed 6 bases and J shed 9 bases, with 15 bases lying between them. The CDR3 sequence is 14 residues long. Germline V gene lookup returns CDR1 ENHRY and CDR2 SYGVKD. CDR3 residues: CAISPRVSGSPLHF. The CDR3 nucleotides are TGTGCCATCAGCCCCCGGGTCTCTGGTTCACCCCTCCACTTT.

The chain employs TRBV4-2 and TRBJ1-2, with TRBD1 matching 10 bases. The germline V gene encodes CDR1 LGHNA and CDR2 YNFKEQ. The V and J ends lost 3 bases and 6 bases, in that order; junction bases with no gene match: 10. This CDR3 contains 16 residues. The CDR3 sequence: CASSHATTGTGDGYTF. CDR3 in DNA: TGTGCCAGCAGCCACGCTACCACCGGGACAGGGGATGGCTACACCTTC.